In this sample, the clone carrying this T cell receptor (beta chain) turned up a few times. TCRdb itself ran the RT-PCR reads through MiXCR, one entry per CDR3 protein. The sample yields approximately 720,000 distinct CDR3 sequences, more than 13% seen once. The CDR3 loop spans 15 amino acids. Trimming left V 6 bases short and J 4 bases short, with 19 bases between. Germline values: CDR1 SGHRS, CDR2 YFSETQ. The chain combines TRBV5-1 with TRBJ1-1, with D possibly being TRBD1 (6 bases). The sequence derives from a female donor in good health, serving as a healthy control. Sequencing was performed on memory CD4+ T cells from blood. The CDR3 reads CASTTLETGPTEAFF. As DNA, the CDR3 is TGCGCCAGCACCACTCTCGAAACAGGGCCCACTGAAGCTTTCTTT.